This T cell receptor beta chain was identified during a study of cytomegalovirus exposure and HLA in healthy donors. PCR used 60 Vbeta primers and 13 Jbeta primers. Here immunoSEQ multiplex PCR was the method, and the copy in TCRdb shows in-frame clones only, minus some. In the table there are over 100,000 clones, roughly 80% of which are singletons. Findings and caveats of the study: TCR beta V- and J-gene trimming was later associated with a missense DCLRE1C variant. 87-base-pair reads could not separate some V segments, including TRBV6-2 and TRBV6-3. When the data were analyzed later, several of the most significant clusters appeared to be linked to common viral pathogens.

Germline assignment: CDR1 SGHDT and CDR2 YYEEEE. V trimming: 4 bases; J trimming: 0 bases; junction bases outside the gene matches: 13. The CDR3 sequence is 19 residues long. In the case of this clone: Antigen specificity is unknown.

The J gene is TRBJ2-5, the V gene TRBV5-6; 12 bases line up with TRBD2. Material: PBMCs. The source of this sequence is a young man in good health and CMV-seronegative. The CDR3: CASSGERASGGADQETQYF. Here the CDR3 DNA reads TGTGCCAGCAGCGGAGAACGGGCTAGCGGGGGGGCTGACCAAGAGACCCAGTACTTC.